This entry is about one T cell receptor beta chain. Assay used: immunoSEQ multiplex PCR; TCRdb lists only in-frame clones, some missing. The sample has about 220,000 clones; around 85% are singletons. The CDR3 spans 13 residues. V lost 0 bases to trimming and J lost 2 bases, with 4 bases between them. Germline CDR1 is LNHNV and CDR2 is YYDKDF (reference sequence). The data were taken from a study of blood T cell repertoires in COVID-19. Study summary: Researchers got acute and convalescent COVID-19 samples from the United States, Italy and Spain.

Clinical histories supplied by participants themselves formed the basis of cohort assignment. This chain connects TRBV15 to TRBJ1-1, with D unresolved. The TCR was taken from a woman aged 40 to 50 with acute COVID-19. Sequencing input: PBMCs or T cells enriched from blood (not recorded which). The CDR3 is CATSRDRNTEAFF. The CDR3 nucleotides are TGTGCCACCAGCAGAGACAGAAACACTGAAGCTTTCTTT.